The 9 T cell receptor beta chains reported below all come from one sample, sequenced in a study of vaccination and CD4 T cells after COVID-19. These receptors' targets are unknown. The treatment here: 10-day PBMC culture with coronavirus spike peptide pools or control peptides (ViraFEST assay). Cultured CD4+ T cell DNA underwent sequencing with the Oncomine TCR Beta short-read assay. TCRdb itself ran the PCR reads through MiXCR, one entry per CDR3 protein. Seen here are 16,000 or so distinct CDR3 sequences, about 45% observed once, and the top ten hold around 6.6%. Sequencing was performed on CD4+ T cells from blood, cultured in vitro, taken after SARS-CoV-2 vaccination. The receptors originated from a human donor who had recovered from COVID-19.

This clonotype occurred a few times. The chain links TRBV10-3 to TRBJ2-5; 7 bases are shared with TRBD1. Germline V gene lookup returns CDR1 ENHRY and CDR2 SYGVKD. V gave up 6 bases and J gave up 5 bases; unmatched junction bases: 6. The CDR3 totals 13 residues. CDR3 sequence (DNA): TGTGCCATCAGGAGAACACAGGGGGAGACCCAGTACTTC. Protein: CAIRRTQGETQYF.

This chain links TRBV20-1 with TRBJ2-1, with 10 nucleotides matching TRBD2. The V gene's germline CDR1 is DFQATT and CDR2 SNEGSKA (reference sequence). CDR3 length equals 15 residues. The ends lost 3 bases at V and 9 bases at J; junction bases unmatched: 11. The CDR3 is CSASGQLAGAVEQFF. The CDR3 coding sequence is TGCAGTGCTAGTGGTCAGCTAGCGGGAGCGGTTGAGCAGTTCTTC.

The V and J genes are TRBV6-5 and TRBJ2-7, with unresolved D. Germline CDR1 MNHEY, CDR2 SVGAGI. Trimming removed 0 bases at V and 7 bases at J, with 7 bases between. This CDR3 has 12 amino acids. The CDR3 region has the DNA TGTGCCAGCAGTTACTCAGACTCGGAGCAGTACTTC. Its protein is CASSYSDSEQYF.

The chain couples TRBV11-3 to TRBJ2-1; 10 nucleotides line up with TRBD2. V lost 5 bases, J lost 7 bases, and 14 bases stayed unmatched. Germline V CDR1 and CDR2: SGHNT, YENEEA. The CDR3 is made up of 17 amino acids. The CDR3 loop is CASSPRRAGGPGNEQFF. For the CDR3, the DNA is TGTGCCAGCAGCCCCCGGAGAGCGGGAGGGCCGGGGAATGAGCAGTTCTTC.

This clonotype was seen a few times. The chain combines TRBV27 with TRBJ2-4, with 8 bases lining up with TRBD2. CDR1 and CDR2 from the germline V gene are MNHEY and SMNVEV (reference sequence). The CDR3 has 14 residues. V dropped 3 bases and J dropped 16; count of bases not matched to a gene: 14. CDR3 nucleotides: TGTGCCAGCAGTTTTACAGCGGGAGAGGGGAAGAGATACTTC. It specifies CASSFTAGEGKRYF.

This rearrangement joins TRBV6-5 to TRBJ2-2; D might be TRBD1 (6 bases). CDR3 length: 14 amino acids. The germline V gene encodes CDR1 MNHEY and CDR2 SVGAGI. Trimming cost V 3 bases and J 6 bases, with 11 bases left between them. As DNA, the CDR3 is TGTGCCAGCAGTTATCAGGGGTTCGCCGGGGAGCTGTTTTTT. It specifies CASSYQGFAGELFF.

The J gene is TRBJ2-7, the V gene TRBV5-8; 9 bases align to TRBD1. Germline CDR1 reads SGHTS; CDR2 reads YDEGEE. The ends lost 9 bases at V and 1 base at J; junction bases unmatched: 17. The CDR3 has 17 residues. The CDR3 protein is CAIPPPWTGQGSYEQYF. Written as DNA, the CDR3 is TGTGCCATCCCACCCCCCTGGACCGGACAGGGGTCCTACGAGCAGTACTTC. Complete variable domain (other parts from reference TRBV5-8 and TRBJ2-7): EAGVTQSPTHLIKTRGQQATLRCSPISGHTSVYWYQQALGLGLQFLLWYDEGEERNRGNFPPRFSGRQFPNYSSELNVNALELEDSALYLCAIPPPWTGQGSYEQYFGPGTRLTVT.

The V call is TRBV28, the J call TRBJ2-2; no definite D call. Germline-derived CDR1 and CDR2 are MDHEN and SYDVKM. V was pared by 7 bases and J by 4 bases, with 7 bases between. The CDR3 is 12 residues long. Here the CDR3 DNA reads TGTGCCAGCATGTTTGCCACCGGGGAGCTGTTTTTT. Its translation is CASMFATGELFF.

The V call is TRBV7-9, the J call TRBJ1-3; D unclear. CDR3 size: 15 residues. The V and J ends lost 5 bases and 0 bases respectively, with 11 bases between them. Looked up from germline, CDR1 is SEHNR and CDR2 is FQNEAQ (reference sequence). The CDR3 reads CASSPRASSGNTIYF. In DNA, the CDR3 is TGTGCCAGCAGCCCCCGAGCGAGCTCTGGAAACACCATATATTTT. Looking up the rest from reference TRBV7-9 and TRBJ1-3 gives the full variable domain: DTGVSQNPRHKITKRGQNVTFRCDPISEHNRLYWYRQTLGQGPEFLTYFQNEAQLEKSRLLSDRFSAERPKGSFSTLEIQRTEQGDSAMYLCASSPRASSGNTIYFGEGSWLTVV.